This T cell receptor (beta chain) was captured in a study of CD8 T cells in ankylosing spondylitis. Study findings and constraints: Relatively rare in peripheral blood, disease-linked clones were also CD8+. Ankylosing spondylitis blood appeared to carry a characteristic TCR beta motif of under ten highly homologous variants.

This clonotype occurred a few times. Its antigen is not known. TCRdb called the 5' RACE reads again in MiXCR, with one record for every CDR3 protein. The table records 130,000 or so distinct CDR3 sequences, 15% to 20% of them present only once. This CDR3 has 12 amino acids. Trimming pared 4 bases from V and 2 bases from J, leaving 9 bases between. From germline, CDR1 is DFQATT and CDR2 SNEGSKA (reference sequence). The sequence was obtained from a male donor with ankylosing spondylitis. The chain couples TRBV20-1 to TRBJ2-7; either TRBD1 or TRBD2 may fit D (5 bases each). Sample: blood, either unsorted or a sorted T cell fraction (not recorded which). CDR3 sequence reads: CSANGGTYEQYF. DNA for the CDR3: TGCAGTGCTAATGGGGGAACCTACGAGCAGTACTTC.